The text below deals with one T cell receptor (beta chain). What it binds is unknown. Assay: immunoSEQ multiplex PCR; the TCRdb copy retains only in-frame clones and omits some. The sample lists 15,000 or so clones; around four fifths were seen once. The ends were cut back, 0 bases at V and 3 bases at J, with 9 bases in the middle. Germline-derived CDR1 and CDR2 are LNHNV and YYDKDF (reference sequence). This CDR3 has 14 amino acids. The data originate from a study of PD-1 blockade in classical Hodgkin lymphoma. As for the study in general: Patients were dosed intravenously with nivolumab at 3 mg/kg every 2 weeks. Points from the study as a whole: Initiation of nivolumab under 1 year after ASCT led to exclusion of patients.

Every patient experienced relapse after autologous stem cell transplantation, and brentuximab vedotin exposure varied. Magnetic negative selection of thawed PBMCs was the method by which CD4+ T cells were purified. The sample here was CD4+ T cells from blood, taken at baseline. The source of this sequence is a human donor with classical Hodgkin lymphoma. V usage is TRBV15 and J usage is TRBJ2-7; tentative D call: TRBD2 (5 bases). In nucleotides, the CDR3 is TGTGCCACCAGCAGAGAGGGAGACGGCTACGAGCAGTACTTC. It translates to CATSREGDGYEQYF.